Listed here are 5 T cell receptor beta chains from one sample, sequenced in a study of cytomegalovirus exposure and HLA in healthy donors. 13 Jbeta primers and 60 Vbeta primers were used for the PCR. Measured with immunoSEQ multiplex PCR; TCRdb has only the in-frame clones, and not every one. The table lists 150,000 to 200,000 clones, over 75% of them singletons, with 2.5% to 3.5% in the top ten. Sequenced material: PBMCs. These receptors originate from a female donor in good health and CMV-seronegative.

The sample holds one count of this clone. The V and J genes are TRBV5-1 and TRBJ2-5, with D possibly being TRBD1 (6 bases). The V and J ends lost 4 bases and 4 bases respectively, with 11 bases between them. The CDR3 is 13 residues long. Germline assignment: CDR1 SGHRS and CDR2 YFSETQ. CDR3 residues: CASSRGFGETQYF. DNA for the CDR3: TGCGCCAGCAGCAGGGGGTTTGGAGAGACCCAGTACTTC.

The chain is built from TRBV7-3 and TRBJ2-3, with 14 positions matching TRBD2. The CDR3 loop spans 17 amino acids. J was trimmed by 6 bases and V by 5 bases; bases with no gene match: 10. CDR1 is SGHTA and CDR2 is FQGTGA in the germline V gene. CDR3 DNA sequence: TGTGCCAGCAGCCCTCCCGGACTAGCGGGGGGTTTGGATACGCAGTATTTT. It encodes CASSPPGLAGGLDTQYF.

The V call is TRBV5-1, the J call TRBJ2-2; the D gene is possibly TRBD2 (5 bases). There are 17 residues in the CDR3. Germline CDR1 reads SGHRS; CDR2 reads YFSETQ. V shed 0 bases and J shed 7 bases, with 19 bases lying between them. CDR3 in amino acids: CASSLDGLFGILGELFF. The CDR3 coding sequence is TGCGCCAGCAGCTTGGATGGACTTTTTGGTATTCTCGGGGAGCTGTTTTTT.

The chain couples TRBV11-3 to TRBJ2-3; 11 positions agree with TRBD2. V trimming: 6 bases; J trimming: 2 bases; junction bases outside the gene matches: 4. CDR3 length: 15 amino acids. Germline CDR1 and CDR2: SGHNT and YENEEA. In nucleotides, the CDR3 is TGTGCCAGCAGTGCTAGCGGGGGGCTCACAGATACGCAGTATTTT. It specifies CASSASGGLTDTQYF.

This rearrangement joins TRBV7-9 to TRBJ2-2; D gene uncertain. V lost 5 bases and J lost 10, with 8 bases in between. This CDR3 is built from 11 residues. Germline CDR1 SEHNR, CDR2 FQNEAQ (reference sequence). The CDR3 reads CASSPRLELFF. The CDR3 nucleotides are TGTGCCAGCAGCCCCCGACTGGAGCTGTTTTTT.